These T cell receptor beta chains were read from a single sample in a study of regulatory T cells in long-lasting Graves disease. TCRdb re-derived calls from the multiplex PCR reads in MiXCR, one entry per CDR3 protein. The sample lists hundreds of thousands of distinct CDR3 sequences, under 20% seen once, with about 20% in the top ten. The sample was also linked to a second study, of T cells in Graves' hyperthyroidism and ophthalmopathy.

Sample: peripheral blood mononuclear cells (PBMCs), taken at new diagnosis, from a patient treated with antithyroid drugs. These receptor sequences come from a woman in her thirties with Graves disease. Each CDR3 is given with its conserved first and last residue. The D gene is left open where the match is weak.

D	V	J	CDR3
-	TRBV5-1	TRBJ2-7	CASSLEGQGLRDEQYF
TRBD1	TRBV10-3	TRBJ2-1	CAISDGTGGNEQFF
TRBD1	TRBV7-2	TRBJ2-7	CASSLRTGAQEQYF
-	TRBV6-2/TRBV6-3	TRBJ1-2	CASSYSMRSYGYTF
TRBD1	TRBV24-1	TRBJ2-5	CATPNGTAYQETQYF
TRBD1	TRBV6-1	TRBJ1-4	CATRTGNEKLFF
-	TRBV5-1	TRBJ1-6	CASSLGQDASPLHF
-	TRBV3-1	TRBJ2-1	CASSQKGPNEQFF
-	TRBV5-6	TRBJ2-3	CASNTYRVTDTQYF
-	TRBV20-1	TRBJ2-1	CSAPDQGSSYNEQFF
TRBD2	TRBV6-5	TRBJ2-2	CASSYSVSSGLITGELFF
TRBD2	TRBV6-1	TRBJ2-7	CASSLELSGISEQYF
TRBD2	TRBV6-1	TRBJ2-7	CASKRAGGNYEQYF
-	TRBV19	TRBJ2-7	CARVGGNTYEQYF
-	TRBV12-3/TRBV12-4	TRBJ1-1	CASSLTYTEAFF
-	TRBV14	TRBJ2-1	CASSQHDPKLYNEQFF
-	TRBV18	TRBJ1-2	CASKQAMGGLDYGYTF
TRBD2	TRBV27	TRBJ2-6	CASSLVAGGGSGANVLTF
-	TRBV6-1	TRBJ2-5	CASTPKWTVSETQYF
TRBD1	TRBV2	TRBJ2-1	CASKPGTGINEQFF
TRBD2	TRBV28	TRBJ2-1	CASSYTGLAGYNEQFF
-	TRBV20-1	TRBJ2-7	CSALWRSSYEQYF
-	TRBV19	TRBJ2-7	CASSLGASGVYEQYF
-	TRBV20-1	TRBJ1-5	CSARRPGTNQPQHF
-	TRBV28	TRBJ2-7	CASSLMEPYEQYF
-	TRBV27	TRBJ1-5	CASREGAGGYQPQHF
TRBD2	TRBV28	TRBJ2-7	CASSLNLAGGYSYEQYF